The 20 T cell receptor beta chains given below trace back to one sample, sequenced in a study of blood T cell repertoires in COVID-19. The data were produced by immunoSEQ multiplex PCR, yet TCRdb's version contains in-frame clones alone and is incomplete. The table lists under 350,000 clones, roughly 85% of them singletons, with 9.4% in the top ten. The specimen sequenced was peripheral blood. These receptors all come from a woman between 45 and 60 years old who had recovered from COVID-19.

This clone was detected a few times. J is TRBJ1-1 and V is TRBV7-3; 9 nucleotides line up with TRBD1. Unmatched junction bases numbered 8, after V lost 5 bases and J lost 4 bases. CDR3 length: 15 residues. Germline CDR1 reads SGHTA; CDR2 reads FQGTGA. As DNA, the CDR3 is TGTGCCAGCAGCCCCGGGACAGGGCGGCCCACTGAAGCTTTCTTT. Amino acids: CASSPGTGRPTEAFF.

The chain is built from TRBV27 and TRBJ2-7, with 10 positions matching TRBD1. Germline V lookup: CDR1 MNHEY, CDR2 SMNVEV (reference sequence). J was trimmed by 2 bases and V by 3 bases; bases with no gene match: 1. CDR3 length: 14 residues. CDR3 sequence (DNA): TGTGCCAGCAGTTTTGGGACAGGGGCCTACGAGCAGTACTTC. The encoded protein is CASSFGTGAYEQYF.

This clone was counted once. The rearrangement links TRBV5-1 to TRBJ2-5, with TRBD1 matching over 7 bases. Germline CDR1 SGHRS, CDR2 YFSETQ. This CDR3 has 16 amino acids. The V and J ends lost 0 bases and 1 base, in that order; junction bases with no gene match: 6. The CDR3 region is CASSLVAGGTQETQYF. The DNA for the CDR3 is TGCGCCAGCAGCTTGGTGGCAGGGGGAACCCAAGAGACCCAGTACTTC.

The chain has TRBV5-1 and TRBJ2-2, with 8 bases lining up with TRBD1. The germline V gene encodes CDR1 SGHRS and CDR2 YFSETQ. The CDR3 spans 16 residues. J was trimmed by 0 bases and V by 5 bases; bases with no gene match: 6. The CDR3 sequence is CASSGTGPTNTGELFF. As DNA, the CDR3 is TGCGCCAGCAGTGGGACAGGCCCCACGAACACCGGGGAGCTGTTTTTT. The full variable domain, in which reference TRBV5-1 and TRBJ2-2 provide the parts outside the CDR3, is KAGVTQTPRYLIKTRGQQVTLSCSPISGHRSVSWYQQTPGQGLQFLFEYFSETQRNKGNFPGRFSGRQFSNSRSEMNVSTLELGDSALYLCASSGTGPTNTGELFFGEGSRLTVL.

Here the CDR3 DNA reads TGTGCCATCAGGGGCGAAGGGGACACTGAAGCTTTCTTT. Translation: CAIRGEGDTEAFF. The J gene is TRBJ1-1, the V gene TRBV10-3; D is possibly TRBD1 (5 bases). CDR1 and CDR2 from the germline V gene are ENHRY and SYGVKD. V was clipped by 6 bases and J by 3 bases, with 11 bases between them. The CDR3 sequence is 13 residues long.

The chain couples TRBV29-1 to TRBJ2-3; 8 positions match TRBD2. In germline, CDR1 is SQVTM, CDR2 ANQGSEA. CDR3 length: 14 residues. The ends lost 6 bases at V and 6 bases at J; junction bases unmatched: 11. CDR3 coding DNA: TGCAGCGTCACGGGCGGGGGGCATGGGGATACGCAGTATTTT. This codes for CSVTGGGHGDTQYF.

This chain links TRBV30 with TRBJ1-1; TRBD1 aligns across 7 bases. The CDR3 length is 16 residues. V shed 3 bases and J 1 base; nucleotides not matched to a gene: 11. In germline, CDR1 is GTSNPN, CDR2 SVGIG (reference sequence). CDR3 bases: TGTGCCTGGAGCAGCGACAGGGTCAGGGGGAACACTGAAGCTTTCTTT. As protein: CAWSSDRVRGNTEAFF.

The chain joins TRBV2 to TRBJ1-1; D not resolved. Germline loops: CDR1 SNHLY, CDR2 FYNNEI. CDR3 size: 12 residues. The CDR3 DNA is TGTCCAATTTCTCCGGGAGGCACTGAAGCTTTCTTT. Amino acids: CPISPGGTEAFF.

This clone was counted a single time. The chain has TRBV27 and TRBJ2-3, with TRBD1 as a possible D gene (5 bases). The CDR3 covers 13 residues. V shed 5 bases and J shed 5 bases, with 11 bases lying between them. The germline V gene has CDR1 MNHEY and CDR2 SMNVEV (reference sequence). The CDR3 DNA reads TGTGCCAGCAGTCAAAGGGGCAGAGATACGCAGTATTTT. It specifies CASSQRGRDTQYF.

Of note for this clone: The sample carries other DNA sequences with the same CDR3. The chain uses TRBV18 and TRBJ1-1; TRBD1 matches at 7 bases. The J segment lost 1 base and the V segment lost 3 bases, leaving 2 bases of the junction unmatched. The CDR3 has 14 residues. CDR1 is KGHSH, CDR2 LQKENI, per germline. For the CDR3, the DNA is TGTGCCAGCTCACCGGGACAGACGAACACTGAAGCTTTCTTT. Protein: CASSPGQTNTEAFF.

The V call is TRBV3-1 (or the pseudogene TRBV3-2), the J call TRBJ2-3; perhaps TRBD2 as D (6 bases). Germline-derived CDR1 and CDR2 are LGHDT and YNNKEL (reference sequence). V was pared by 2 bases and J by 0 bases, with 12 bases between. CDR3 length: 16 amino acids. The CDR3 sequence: CASSQRGVTSTDTQYF. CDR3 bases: TGTGCCAGCAGCCAACGCGGGGTGACTAGCACAGATACGCAGTATTTT.

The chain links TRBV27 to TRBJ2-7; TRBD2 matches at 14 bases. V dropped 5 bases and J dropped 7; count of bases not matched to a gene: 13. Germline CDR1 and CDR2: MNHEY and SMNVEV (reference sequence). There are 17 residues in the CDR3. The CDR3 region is CASSTPRLAGGGGEQYF. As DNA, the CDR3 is TGTGCCAGCAGTACGCCTCGACTAGCGGGAGGGGGCGGGGAGCAGTACTTC.

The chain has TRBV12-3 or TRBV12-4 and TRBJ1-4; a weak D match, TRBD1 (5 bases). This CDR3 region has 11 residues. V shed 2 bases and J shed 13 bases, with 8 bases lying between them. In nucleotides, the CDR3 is TGTGCCAGCAGTTTACGGGGGGTACTGTTTTTT. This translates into CASSLRGVLFF.

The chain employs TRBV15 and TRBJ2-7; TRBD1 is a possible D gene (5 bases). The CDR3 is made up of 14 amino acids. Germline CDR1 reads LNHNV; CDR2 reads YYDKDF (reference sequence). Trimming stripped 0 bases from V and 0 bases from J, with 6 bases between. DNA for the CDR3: TGTGCCACCAGCAGAGATGACAGCTCCTACGAGCAGTACTTC. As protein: CATSRDDSSYEQYF.

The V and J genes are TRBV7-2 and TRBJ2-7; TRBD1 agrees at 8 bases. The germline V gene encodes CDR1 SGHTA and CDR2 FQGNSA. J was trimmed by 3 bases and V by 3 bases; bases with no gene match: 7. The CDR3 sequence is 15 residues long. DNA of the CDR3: TGTGCCAGCAGCTTTAACCTCGGACAGGGCTACGAGCAGTACTTC. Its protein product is CASSFNLGQGYEQYF.

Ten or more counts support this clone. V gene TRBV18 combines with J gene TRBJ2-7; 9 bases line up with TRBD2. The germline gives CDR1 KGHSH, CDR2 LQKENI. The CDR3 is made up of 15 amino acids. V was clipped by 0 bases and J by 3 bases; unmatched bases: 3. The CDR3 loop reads CASSPPETSGYEQYF. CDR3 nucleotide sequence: TGTGCCAGCTCACCACCGGAGACTAGCGGCTACGAGCAGTACTTC.

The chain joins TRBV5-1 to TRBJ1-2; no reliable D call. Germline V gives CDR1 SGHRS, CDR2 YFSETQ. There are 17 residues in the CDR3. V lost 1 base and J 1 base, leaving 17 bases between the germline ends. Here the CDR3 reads CASSLSLPGYYNYGYTF. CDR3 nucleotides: TGCGCCAGCAGCTTGTCCCTGCCAGGCTATTATAACTATGGCTACACCTTC.

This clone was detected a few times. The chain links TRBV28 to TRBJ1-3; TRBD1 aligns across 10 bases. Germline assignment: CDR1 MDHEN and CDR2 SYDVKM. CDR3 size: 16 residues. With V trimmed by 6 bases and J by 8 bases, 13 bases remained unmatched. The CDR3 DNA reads TGTGCCAGCAGCCCAGTGACAGACAGGGGGCGGCACACCATATATTTT. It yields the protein CASSPVTDRGRHTIYF.

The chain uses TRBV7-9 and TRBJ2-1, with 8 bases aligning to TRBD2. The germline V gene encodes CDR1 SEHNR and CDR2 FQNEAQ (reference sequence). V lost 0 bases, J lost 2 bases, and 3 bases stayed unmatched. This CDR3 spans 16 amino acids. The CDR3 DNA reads TGTGCCAGCAGCTTAGCCTCTAGCGGGCCCTACAATGAGCAGTTCTTC. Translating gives CASSLASSGPYNEQFF.

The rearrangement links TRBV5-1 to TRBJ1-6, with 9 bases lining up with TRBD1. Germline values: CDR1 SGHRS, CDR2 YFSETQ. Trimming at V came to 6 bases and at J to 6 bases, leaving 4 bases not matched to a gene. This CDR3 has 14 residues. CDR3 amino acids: CASNYRGLNSPLHF. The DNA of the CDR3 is TGCGCCAGCAACTACAGGGGGCTTAATTCACCCCTCCACTTT.